The TCR beta chain described here comes from a study of blood T cell repertoires in COVID-19. Study as a whole: Samples representing acute and convalescent COVID-19 were sourced from the United States, Italy and Spain.

The CDR3 totals 14 residues. The V and J ends lost 0 bases and 5 bases, in that order; junction bases with no gene match: 3. Germline CDR1 is WNHNN and CDR2 is SYGVQD (reference sequence). Original processing methods: Researchers report that nucleated cell counts were estimated from reference gene primer amplification. The table came from immunoSEQ multiplex PCR; TCRdb's copy has only in-frame clones and leaves some out. The V and J calls and the clone size are those of that table, but D and trimming were determined from the DNA. The sample shows about 160,000 clones, more than 60% of them seen only once. In this sample, this clone turned up a few times.

Sequenced: peripheral blood. The V call is TRBV10-1, the J call TRBJ1-1; 7 bases are shared with TRBD1. The TCR was taken from a man aged 55 to 69 with acute or convalescent COVID-19. Written as DNA, the CDR3 is TGCGCCAGCAGTGAGTCAACAGGGGCGACTGAAGCTTTCTTT. Translated, it gives CASSESTGATEAFF.